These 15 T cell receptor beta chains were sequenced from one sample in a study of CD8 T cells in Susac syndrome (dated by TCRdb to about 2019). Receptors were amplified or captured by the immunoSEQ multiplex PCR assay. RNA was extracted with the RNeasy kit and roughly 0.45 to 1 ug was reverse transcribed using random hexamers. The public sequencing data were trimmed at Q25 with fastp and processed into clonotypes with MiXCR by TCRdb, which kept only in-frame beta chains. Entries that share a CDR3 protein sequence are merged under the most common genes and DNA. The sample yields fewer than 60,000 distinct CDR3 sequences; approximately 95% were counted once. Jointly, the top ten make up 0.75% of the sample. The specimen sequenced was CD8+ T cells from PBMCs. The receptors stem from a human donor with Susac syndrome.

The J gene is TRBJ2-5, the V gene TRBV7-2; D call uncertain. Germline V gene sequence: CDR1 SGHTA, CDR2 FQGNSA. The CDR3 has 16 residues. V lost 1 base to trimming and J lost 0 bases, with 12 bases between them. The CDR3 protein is CASSLGQLRYQETQYF. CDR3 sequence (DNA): TGTGCCAGCAGCTTAGGGCAGCTGAGGTACCAAGAGACCCAGTACTTC.

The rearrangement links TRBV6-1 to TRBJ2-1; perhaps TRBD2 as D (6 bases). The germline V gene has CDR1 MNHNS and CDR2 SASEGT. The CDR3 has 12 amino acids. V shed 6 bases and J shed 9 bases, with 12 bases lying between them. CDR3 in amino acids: CASRDYEFEQFF. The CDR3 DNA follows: TGTGCCAGCAGGGACTATGAGTTTGAGCAGTTCTTC.

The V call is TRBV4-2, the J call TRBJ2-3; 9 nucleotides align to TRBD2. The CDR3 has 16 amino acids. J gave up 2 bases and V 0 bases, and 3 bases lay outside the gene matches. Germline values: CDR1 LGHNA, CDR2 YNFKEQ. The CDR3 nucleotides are TGTGCCAGCAGCCAAGAGCGGGGGGGGTCCACAGATACGCAGTATTTT. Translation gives CASSQERGGSTDTQYF.

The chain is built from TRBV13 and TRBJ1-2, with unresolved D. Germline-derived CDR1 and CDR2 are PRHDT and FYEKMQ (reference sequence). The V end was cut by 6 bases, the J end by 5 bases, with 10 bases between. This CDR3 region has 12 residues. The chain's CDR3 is CASRTTEYGYTF. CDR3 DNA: TGTGCCAGCAGGACGACGGAATATGGCTACACCTTC.

CDR3 sequence reads: CASSFIKNTEAFF. In DNA form, the CDR3 reads TGTGCCAGCAGTTTCATAAAGAACACTGAAGCTTTCTTT. V gene TRBV28 combines with J gene TRBJ1-1; D unclear. Germline CDR1 reads MDHEN; CDR2 reads SYDVKM. The V end lost 3 bases, the J end lost 1 base, and 6 bases lay between the germline ends. The CDR3 runs to 13 residues.

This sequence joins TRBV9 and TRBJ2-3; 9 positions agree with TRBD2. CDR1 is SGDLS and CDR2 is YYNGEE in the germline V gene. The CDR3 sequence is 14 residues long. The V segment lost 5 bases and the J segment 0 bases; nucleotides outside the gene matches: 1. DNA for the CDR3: TGTGCCAGCAGTCTAGCGGGGAGCACAGATACGCAGTATTTT. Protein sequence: CASSLAGSTDTQYF.

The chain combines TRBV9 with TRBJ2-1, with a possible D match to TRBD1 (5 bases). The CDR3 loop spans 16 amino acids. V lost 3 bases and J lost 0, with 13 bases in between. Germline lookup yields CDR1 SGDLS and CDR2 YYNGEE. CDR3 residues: CASSDRQRSSYNEQFF. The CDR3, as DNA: TGTGCCAGCAGCGATAGACAGCGAAGCTCCTACAATGAGCAGTTCTTC.

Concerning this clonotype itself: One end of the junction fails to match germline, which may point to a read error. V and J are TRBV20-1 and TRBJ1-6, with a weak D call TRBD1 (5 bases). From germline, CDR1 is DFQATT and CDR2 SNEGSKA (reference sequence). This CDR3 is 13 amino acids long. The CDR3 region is CSARGTLEFPLHF. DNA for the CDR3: TGCAGTGCCAGAGGGACGCTGGAATTCCCCCTCCACTTT.

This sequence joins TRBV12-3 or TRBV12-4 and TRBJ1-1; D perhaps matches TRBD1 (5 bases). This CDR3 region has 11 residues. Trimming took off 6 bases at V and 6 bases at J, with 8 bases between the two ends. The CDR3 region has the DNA TGTGCCAGCAGAGGGGACTCTGAAGCTTTCTTT. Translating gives CASRGDSEAFF.

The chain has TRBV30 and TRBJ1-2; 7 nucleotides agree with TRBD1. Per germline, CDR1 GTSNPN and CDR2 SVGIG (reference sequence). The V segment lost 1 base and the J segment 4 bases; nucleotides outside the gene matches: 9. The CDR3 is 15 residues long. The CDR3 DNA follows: TGTGCCTGGAGTGCACCGGACAGGAGATTCTATGGCTACACCTTC. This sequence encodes CAWSAPDRRFYGYTF.

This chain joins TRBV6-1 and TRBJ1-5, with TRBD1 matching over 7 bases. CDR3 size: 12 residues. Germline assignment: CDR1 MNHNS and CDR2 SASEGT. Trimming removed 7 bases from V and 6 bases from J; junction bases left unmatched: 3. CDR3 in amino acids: CASTTGVQPQHF. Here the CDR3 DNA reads TGTGCCAGCACCACAGGGGTTCAGCCCCAGCATTTT.

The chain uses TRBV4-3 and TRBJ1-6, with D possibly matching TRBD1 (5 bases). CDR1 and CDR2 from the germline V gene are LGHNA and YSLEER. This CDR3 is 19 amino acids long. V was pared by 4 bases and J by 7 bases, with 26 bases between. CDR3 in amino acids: CASSRATPGTAAVNSPLHF. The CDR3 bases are TGCGCCAGCAGCCGAGCGACCCCCGGGACCGCGGCCGTAAATTCACCCCTCCACTTT.

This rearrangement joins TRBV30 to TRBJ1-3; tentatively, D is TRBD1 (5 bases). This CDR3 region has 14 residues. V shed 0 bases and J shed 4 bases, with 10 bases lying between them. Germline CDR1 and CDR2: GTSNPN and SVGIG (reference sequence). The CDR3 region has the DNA TGTGCCTGGAGTGTACGAAGGACAGGAAACACCATATATTTT. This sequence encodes CAWSVRRTGNTIYF.

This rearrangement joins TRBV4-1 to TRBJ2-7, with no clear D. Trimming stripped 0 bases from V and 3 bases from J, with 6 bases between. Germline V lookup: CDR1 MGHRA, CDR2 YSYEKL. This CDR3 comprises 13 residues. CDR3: CASSQDLGYEQYF. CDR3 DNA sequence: TGCGCCAGCAGCCAAGATCTGGGCTACGAGCAGTACTTC.

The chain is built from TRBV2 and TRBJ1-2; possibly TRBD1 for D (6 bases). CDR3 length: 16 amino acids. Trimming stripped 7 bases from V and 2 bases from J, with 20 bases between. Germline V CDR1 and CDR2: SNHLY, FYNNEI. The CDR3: CASNVLVDSPNYGYTF. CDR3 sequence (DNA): TGTGCCAGCAACGTACTCGTGGACAGCCCGAACTATGGCTACACCTTC.